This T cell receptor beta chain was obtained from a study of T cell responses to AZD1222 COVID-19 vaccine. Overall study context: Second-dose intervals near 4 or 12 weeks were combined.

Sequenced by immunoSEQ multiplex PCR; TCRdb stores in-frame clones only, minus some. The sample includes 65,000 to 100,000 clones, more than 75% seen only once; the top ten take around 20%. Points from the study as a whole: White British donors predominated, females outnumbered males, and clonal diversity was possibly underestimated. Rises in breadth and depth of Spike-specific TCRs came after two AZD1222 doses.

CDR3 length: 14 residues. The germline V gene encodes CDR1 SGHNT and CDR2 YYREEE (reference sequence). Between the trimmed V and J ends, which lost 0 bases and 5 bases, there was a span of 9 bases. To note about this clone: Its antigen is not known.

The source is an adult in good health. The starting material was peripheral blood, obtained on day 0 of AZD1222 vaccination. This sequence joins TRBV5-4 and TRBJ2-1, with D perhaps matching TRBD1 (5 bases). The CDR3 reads CASSLGGLHNEQFF. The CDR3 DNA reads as TGTGCCAGCAGCTTGGGGGGCCTACACAATGAGCAGTTCTTC. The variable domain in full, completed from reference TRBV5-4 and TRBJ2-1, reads ETGVTQSPTHLIKTRGQQVTLRCSSQSGHNTVSWYQQALGQGPQFIFQYYREEENGRGNFPPRFSGLQFPNYSSELNVNALELDDSALYLCASSLGGLHNEQFFGPGTRLTVL.